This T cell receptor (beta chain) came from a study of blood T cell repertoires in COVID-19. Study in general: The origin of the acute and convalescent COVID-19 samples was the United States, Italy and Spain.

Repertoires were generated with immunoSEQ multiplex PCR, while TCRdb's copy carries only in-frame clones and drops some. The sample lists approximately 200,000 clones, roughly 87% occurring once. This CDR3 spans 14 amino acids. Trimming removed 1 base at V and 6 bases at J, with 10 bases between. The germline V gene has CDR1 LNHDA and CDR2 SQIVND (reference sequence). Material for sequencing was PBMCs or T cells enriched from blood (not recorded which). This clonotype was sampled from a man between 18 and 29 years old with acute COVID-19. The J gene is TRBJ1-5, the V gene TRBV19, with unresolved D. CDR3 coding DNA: TGTGCCAGTAGTATAGGGGCAGGCAGTCAGCCCCAGCATTTT. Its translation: CASSIGAGSQPQHF.